The 26 T cell receptor beta chains reported below all come from one sample, sequenced in a study of T-cell memory formation after mild COVID-19 (dated by TCRdb to the early 2020s). Library method: 5' RACE. The data were produced on an Illumina NovaSeq 6000. In TCRdb, the public reads were trimmed at Q25 with fastp and aligned with MiXCR, with productive beta chains retained. Every CDR3 protein is listed once, alongside the most common genes and DNA of its rows. The table for this sample lists roughly 250,000 distinct CDR3 sequences; 16% of them were counted only once. The ten most abundant clones make up 22% of the sample. Sequencing was done on a sample of PBMCs or a T cell subset sorted from them (not recorded which). The receptors originated from a man aged 18 to 29 who had mild COVID-19 (a few samples of this study predate the infection). The sample titles of this study are shuffled in the database, so cell type and time point are left out; the donor was told from shared clones.

In its sample, this clonotype was seen once. A much larger clone lies one base from this, so it may be a read error. The rearrangement joins TRBV29-1 to TRBJ2-5, with D unresolved. V dropped 4 bases and J dropped 5 bases, with 14 bases sitting between them. This CDR3 spans 13 amino acids. Germline CDR1 reads SQVTM; CDR2 reads ANQGSEA. CDR3 coding DNA: TGCAGCGTTGCCCCCTCTTCGAGGGAGACCCAGTACTTC. Its translation is CSVAPSSRETQYF.

This clonotype has only a few counts. The chain recombines TRBV4-2 with TRBJ2-5, with TRBD2 matching 8 bases. This CDR3 spans 20 amino acids. CDR1 and CDR2 from the germline V gene are LGHNA and YNFKEQ. V was clipped by 0 bases and J by 4 bases; unmatched bases: 19. Written as DNA, the CDR3 is TGTGCCAGCAGCCAAGATCCGTCCAGCGGGGGACCCACCCCGCGAGAGACCCAGTACTTC. It specifies CASSQDPSSGGPTPRETQYF.

The sample holds many counts of this clonotype. The rearrangement uses TRBV11-2 and TRBJ1-1; 7 positions agree with TRBD1. The junction had 6 bases not matched to a gene; V was cut back by 4 bases and J by 1 base. The germline gives CDR1 SGHAT, CDR2 FQNNGV. The CDR3 totals 15 residues. Here the CDR3 reads CASSSAGQQNTEAFF. DNA of the CDR3: TGTGCCAGCAGCTCGGCGGGACAGCAGAACACTGAAGCTTTCTTT.

This clonotype was found a few times. This chain joins TRBV4-1 and TRBJ1-6; D is perhaps TRBD1 (6 bases). Deletions cut 5 bases from V and 15 bases from J, with 17 bases between. This CDR3 is 13 amino acids long. Per germline, CDR1 MGHRA and CDR2 YSYEKL. CDR3 sequence (DNA): TGCGCCAGCAGCGCTTACAGGGTCCGGAACCTCCACTTT. Encoded protein: CASSAYRVRNLHF.

The rearrangement uses TRBV6-2 or TRBV6-3 and TRBJ1-5, with 9 nucleotides matching TRBD1. Looked up from germline, CDR1 is MNHEY and CDR2 is SVGEGT. The CDR3 is 16 amino acids. V shed 7 bases, J shed 9 bases, and the junction held 16 bases outside the gene matches. The CDR3 DNA is TGTGCCAGCAATGGACAGGGGACAGGGAACGGGAGGCCCCAGCATTTT. This codes for CASNGQGTGNGRPQHF.

This clonotype was detected only a few times. The chain employs TRBV6-5 and TRBJ1-6, with D perhaps TRBD1 (6 bases). Germline lookup yields CDR1 MNHEY and CDR2 SVGAGI. This CDR3 is built from 17 residues. The V gene lost 6 bases and the J gene lost 0 bases, with 15 bases spanning the gap. In DNA, the CDR3 is TGTGCCAGCAGCGCTTATAGGGGGAGCTCCTATAATTCACCCCTCCACTTT. This gives the protein CASSAYRGSSYNSPLHF.

This clonotype was counted between two and nine times. The V gene is TRBV5-1, the J gene TRBJ2-7, with D possibly matching TRBD1 (6 bases). The length of the CDR3 is 12 residues. The germline gives CDR1 SGHRS, CDR2 YFSETQ. V shed 7 bases and J shed 7 bases, with 15 bases lying between them. As DNA, the CDR3 is TGCGCCAGCCGGGAACAGGGTGGAGAGCAGTACTTC. This encodes CASREQGGEQYF.

The sample holds a few counts of this clonotype. J is TRBJ2-7 and V is TRBV20-1; D possibly corresponds to TRBD2 (5 bases). The CDR3 totals 12 residues. Deletions cut 6 bases from V and 7 bases from J, with 16 bases between. The germline CDR1 and CDR2 sequences are DFQATT and SNEGSKA (reference sequence). The DNA of the CDR3 is TGCAGTGCGCTCGACCAGCCGGGGGAGCAGTACGTC. Its protein is CSALDQPGEQYV.

The chain joins TRBV7-9 to TRBJ2-2; TRBD2 matches at 13 bases. The ends lost 4 bases at V and 4 bases at J; junction bases unmatched: 9. Germline V lookup: CDR1 SEHNR, CDR2 FQNEAQ (reference sequence). This CDR3 has 18 amino acids. The CDR3 bases are TGTGCCAGCAGCTCCGGACTAGCGGGGGCCCCGGGCACCGGGGAGCTGTTTTTT. It specifies CASSSGLAGAPGTGELFF.

This clonotype appeared a few times. The V call is TRBV4-2, the J call TRBJ2-5, with a tentative D call TRBD2 (6 bases). The CDR3 loop spans 13 amino acids. The germline V and J ends were trimmed by 5 bases and 2 bases, with 9 bases remaining between them. Germline assignment: CDR1 LGHNA and CDR2 YNFKEQ. The CDR3 DNA follows: TGTGCCAGCAGCACCCGGGAGCAAGAGACCCAGTACTTC. The encoded protein is CASSTREQETQYF.

This chain links TRBV5-1 with TRBJ2-3, with a possible D match to TRBD1 (5 bases). Deletions cut 5 bases from V and 0 bases from J, with 10 bases between. In germline, CDR1 is SGHRS, CDR2 YFSETQ. The CDR3 runs 14 residues. CDR3 DNA sequence: TGCGCCAGCAGAGGAACAGGAAGCACAGATACGCAGTATTTT. This sequence encodes CASRGTGSTDTQYF.

The chain carries TRBV7-2 and TRBJ1-2; the D is unclear. The CDR3 extends over 16 amino acids. The V end was cut by 4 bases, the J end by 3 bases, with 18 bases between. Germline assignment: CDR1 SGHTA and CDR2 FQGNSA. CDR3 sequence reads: CASSSHREVAHYGYTF. In DNA, the CDR3 is TGTGCCAGCAGCTCCCACCGGGAGGTTGCGCACTATGGCTACACCTTC.

This clonotype was seen a few times. This chain joins TRBV27 and TRBJ2-1; 7 bases align to TRBD2. CDR1 and CDR2 (germline): MNHEY, SMNVEV (reference sequence). V dropped 5 bases and J dropped 9; count of bases not matched to a gene: 13. The CDR3 covers 15 residues. CDR3 DNA sequence: TGTGCCAGCAGTACAGCGGGGCAAGCCCAGGTTGAGCAGTTCTTC. Its protein is CASSTAGQAQVEQFF.

The gene calls are TRBV7-2 and TRBJ2-5, with 8 positions matching TRBD2. Germline V gene lookup returns CDR1 SGHTA and CDR2 FQGNSA. Trimming removed 5 bases from V and 4 bases from J; junction bases left unmatched: 9. This CDR3 contains 15 residues. The CDR3 nucleotides are TGTGCCAGCAGCCGTACCGGGACTAGGGGAGAGACCCAGTACTTC. It codes for CASSRTGTRGETQYF.

The rearrangement links TRBV6-5 to TRBJ2-2; tentatively, D is TRBD2 (5 bases). V lost 2 bases and J lost 7, with 8 bases in between. There are 13 residues in the CDR3. Germline V CDR1 and CDR2: MNHEY, SVGAGI. The CDR3 region has the DNA TGTGCCAGCAGTTACGGACTCTACGGGGAGCTGTTTTTT. Protein: CASSYGLYGELFF.

The rearrangement joins TRBV29-1 to TRBJ1-2, with 7 bases aligning to TRBD1. Germline CDR1 is SQVTM and CDR2 is ANQGSEA. V lost 6 bases and J lost 5; bases outside the gene matches: 9. The CDR3 is 13 amino acids. CDR3 coding DNA: TGCAGCGTGCAGGGGGGCCCGCGTTATGGCTACACCTTC. Its protein product is CSVQGGPRYGYTF. The full variable domain, with the rest looked up from reference TRBV29-1 and TRBJ1-2, is SAVISQKPSRDICQRGTSLTIQCQVDSQVTMMFWYRQQPGQSLTLIATANQGSEATYESGFVIDKFPISRPNLTFSTLTVSNMSPEDSSIYLCSVQGGPRYGYTFGSGTRLTVV.

The rearrangement joins TRBV27 to TRBJ1-6; a weak D match, TRBD1 (5 bases). Trimming cost V 3 bases and J 6 bases, with 12 bases left between them. Germline CDR1 MNHEY, CDR2 SMNVEV (reference sequence). The CDR3 consists of 15 residues. CDR3: CASSFGRAGNSPLHF. The CDR3 nucleotides are TGTGCCAGCAGTTTCGGCAGGGCGGGTAATTCACCCCTCCACTTT.

This clonotype appeared a few times. This chain connects TRBV7-2 to TRBJ2-5; tentative D call: TRBD2 (5 bases). The V end was cut by 2 bases, the J end by 4 bases, with 11 bases between. The CDR3 is 14 residues long. Germline values: CDR1 SGHTA, CDR2 FQGNSA. The CDR3 nucleotides read TGTGCCAGCAGCTTAAACGCGGGTGGAGAGACCCAGTACTTC. As protein: CASSLNAGGETQYF.

This clonotype was detected only a few times. V gene TRBV5-1 combines with J gene TRBJ2-4; D gene ambiguous. V lost 6 bases to trimming and J lost 3 bases, with 16 bases between them. This CDR3 is built from 15 residues. CDR1 SGHRS and CDR2 YFSETQ come from the germline V gene. CDR3 amino acids: CASNEIGVVKNIQYF. CDR3 coding DNA: TGCGCCAGCAACGAGATTGGGGTTGTCAAAAACATTCAGTACTTC.

Only a few counts were recorded for this clonotype. The chain is built from TRBV6-2 or TRBV6-3 and TRBJ1-2; D gene ambiguous. This CDR3 region has 13 residues. Trimming removed 6 bases at V and 8 bases at J, with 16 bases between. The germline CDR1 and CDR2 sequences are MNHEY and SVGEGT. The CDR3 reads CASSPTPLWGYTF. Written as DNA, the CDR3 is TGTGCCAGCAGCCCCACACCGCTTTGGGGCTACACCTTC.

The chain links TRBV28 to TRBJ1-1; possibly TRBD1 for D (6 bases). The germline V gene encodes CDR1 MDHEN and CDR2 SYDVKM. Between the trimmed V and J ends, which lost 10 bases and 3 bases, there was a span of 21 bases. This CDR3 comprises 15 residues. The CDR3 DNA reads TGTGCCACCACCACCGGGGGCCAAGGGGACACTGAAGCTTTCTTT. Protein: CATTTGGQGDTEAFF.

This chain links TRBV6-5 with TRBJ2-5, with TRBD1 matching over 9 bases. The length of the CDR3 is 15 residues. V lost 7 bases and J lost 4; bases outside the gene matches: 10. Germline V gene lookup returns CDR1 MNHEY and CDR2 SVGAGI. CDR3 nucleotide sequence: TGTGCCAGCAACAAACAGCCGGACAGGGGAGAGACCCAGTACTTC. This gives the protein CASNKQPDRGETQYF.

This clonotype was seen only a few times. The genes are TRBV29-1 and TRBJ1-1; D ambiguous. Per germline, CDR1 SQVTM and CDR2 ANQGSEA. Trimming pared 3 bases from V and 4 bases from J, leaving 9 bases between. The CDR3 spans 12 residues. This CDR3 is CSVDRTSTEAFF. CDR3 bases: TGCAGCGTTGACAGGACCTCCACTGAAGCTTTCTTT.

This clonotype was counted many times. The chain carries TRBV7-2 and TRBJ2-7, with a possible D match to TRBD1 (5 bases). The germline V and J ends were trimmed by 8 bases and 6 bases, with 20 bases remaining between them. Germline CDR1 is SGHTA and CDR2 is FQGNSA. The CDR3 runs 14 residues. The CDR3 loop is CASSPTGQGTEQYV. In DNA, the CDR3 is TGTGCCAGCTCCCCCACGGGCCAGGGAACCGAGCAGTACGTC.

This clonotype showed up many times. J is TRBJ2-3 and V is TRBV20-1, with D unclear. The CDR3 contains 13 residues. V was shortened by 6 bases and J by 0 bases, with 10 bases between the two germline ends. CDR1 DFQATT and CDR2 SNEGSKA come from the germline V gene (reference sequence). The CDR3 nucleotides read TGCAGTGCACCTTACCTAAGCACAGATACGCAGTATTTT. Amino acids: CSAPYLSTDTQYF.

Only a few counts were recorded for this clonotype. The chain employs TRBV4-1 and TRBJ2-3; D is ambiguous. The V end was cut by 2 bases, the J end by 5 bases, with 5 bases between. Germline V gene sequence: CDR1 MGHRA, CDR2 YSYEKL. This CDR3 is 12 amino acids long. CDR3 DNA: TGCGCCAGCAGCCAATCTCAAGATACGCAGTATTTT. Amino acid sequence: CASSQSQDTQYF.